Listed here is a single TCR beta chain. The CDR3 runs to 15 residues. V shed 0 bases and J shed 2 bases, with 12 bases lying between them. The germline gives CDR1 SGHRS, CDR2 YFSETQ. Via MiXCR, TCRdb re-called the RT-PCR reads, giving one row per CDR3 protein. The sample includes under 200,000 distinct CDR3 sequences, 25% to 35% of them seen just once. This sample is part of a study of patients and donors after allogeneic stem cell transplantation. Material for sequencing was blood, either unsorted or a sorted T cell fraction (not recorded which). The sequence was obtained from a human donor who was either an allogeneic HSCT recipient or a stem cell or donor lymphocyte infusion donor (not recorded which). It is not recorded whose cells these are; they may come from a transplant donor. The rearrangement uses TRBV5-1 and TRBJ2-7; perhaps D is TRBD1 or TRBD2 (5 bases each). The CDR3 loop is CASSLGDGVAYEQYF. In DNA form, the CDR3 reads TGCGCCAGCAGCTTGGGGGACGGCGTCGCCTACGAGCAGTACTTC.